This T cell receptor (beta chain) was identified during a study of shared clonotypes between healthy human individuals. At the level of the study: CD4 naive and CD4 memory each took three plates per donor, while CD8 naive took two and CD8 memory one.

With regard to this clone: Its antigen remains unknown.

Germline CDR1 and CDR2: SGHNT and YYREEE (reference sequence). The CDR3 loop spans 15 amino acids. V lost 3 bases and J lost 7; bases outside the gene matches: 6. Findings and limits, study-wide: Generally, naive subsets (rather than memory subsets) showed larger estimated richness.

On sorted subsets, replicate PCRs used about 200 ng DNA, or about 33,000 T cell genomes. Profiling relied on immunoSEQ multiplex PCR, and the TCRdb table lists in-frame clones only, not all of them. The sample shows about 610,000 clones, 90% to 97% of them seen only once. Terminally differentiated effector memory CD45RA+ cells were excluded from the naive CD8 cells, which were CD45RO-negative and positively selected for CCR7. Recent acute infections and vaccinations were absent in the healthy HIV-negative adult donors. The chain couples TRBV5-4 to TRBJ2-2; 10 bases match TRBD1. This TCR derives from a woman in her 30s in good health. Sequenced sample: naive CD8+ T cells sorted from blood. The DNA for the CDR3 is TGTGCCAGCAGCTACACCGGGACAGGGGTCGGGGAGCTGTTTTTT. Translation gives CASSYTGTGVGELFF.